This T cell receptor beta chain was found in a study of regulatory T cells in long-lasting Graves disease (dated by TCRdb to 2020 to 2022). In terms of the full investigation: In the newly diagnosed Graves' disease group, patients had been taking antithyroid drugs for less than 3 months. This study used TCR sequencing and RNA sequencing of peripheral blood to compare persistent Graves' disease patients against newly diagnosed Graves' disease patients. The study was registered as a clinical trial and conducted in China. A total of roughly 35 samples underwent TCR sequencing: 13 from persistent and approximately 20 from newly diagnosed Graves' disease patients. Overall study outcomes, separate from this receptor: Compared with newly diagnosed patients, persistent Graves' disease patients had lower TCR Shannon entropy and fewer highly expanded clones, which suggests clonal expansion. As a limitation, the authors acknowledged that the small sample size may reduce accuracy. Only the TCR beta chain was sequenced and analyzed. Persistent disease showed preferential use of TRBV28, TRBJ1-2 and TRBJ2-5, whereas newly diagnosed disease favored TRBV20-1 and TRBJ2-1. The study examined only peripheral blood because the primary lesion, thyroid tissue, could not be accessed. More public clonotypes were shared among persistent patients (more than 2,500) than among newly diagnosed patients (roughly 1,000).

The CDR3, cysteine through phenylalanine, is 14 amino acids long. Only the CDR3 DNA stays, 42 bases, in frame from base 1. From the germline V gene (reference sequence), CDR1 is LNHDA and CDR2 is SQIVND. After removal of 7 bases from V and 2 bases from J, the junction retains 7 bases not matched to a gene. Receptor libraries were prepared by multiplex PCR. The sequencer listed for this sample is Illumina HiSeq 4000. TCR beta libraries were built with iRepertoire HTBI primers and Arm-PCR amplification of CDR3 regions. PCR products were gel purified before sequencing. The authors' pipeline ran thus. Across samples, 55 to 80 TRBV and 13 to 15 TRBJ segments were identified and used for gene usage analysis of CDR3 amino acid clonotypes. Filtered high-quality paired reads were merged into contigs using COPE and FqMerger. Contigs were aligned with BLAST to IMGT TRBV, TRBD and TRBJ reference genes, and CDR3 was defined per IMGT. Any clonotype with a frequency above 0.1% was classified as a highly expanded clone. Shannon entropy served as the measure of repertoire diversity, while the Gini coefficient captured V-J evenness. Clonotypes shared by more than one individual were considered public. TCRdb cleaned the public reads at Q25 with fastp, built clones with MiXCR and kept in-frame beta chains. Duplicate CDR3 protein sequences are folded into a single record with the most common DNA and genes. For this entry, the V and J calls and clone size follow TCRdb and not the study's own pipeline. The sample yields roughly 500,000 distinct CDR3 sequences; about 13% were counted once. The ten biggest clones cover roughly 10% of the sample.

The intended sense of this specimen's time point label: newly diagnosed GD, antithyroid drugs for less than 3 months. For both TCR sequencing and RNA sequencing, RNA was extracted from PBMCs using TRIzol. Graves' disease was diagnosed according to American Thyroid Association guidelines. Patients were recruited from an endocrinology department in Xi'an, China. Each patient gave 8.5 to 9.5 milliliters of peripheral blood, collected in an EDTA anticoagulant tube. Ficoll Paque Plus density gradient separation was used to isolate PBMCs, and no further T cell sorting was done. An Agilent 2100 Bioanalyzer and agarose gel were used to assess RNA quality, and a NanoDrop 2000 was used to measure RNA concentration. This clonotype was picked up a small number of times. Its antigen remains undetermined. One base away there is no much larger clone; base qualities are not given. These same data were also listed under a study on T cells in Graves' hyperthyroidism and ophthalmopathy. The second study, in turn, reports: Stable Graves' hyperthyroidism was defined as no progression to ophthalmopathy during 18 months of follow-up. The hyperthyroidism patients were between 18 and 65 years old and newly diagnosed, with a disease duration of less than 2 months. Any patient with an uncontrolled infection, another autoimmune disease, pregnancy or lactation was excluded. Clinical symptoms, serum thyroxine and TRAb, thyroid ultrasound, and orbital computed tomography formed the basis for the diagnoses. The first round of RT-PCR for the TCR CDR3 was performed with the HTBI primer set and the Qiagen OneStep RT-PCR kit. Most expanded thyroid clonotypes (frequency above 0.001) were also detected in blood, suggesting blood repertoires may reflect thyroid immune responses. A 13 V-J signature model separated ophthalmopathy from stable hyperthyroidism, with nearly 90% sensitivity and about 81% specificity in cross-validation and 80%/75% in testing. In validation, the model predicted progression to ophthalmopathy with 65% to 71% sensitivity and approximately 72% specificity, a median of about 6.7 months before onset. To identify distinguishing TCR V-J signatures, a discovery cohort of about 95 patients was used, comprising approximately 40 with Graves' ophthalmopathy and around 57 with stable Graves' hyperthyroidism. Prospective prediction of ophthalmopathy was tested in an independent validation cohort consisting of 18 hyperthyroidism patients and over 15 patients who later progressed to ophthalmopathy. The 100 or so discovery patients were divided at random into training and test sets in a 7:3 ratio. In more than 5 Graves' hyperthyroidism patients, the study also compared T-cell repertoires from thyroid tissue with T-cell repertoires from blood. After sampling, hyperthyroidism patients received methimazole starting at 30 mg daily, and ophthalmopathy patients received high-dose intravenous methylprednisolone. The libraries were constructed in a second round of multiplex PCR and then size-selected and purified. Libraries were sequenced paired-end with 100 bp reads on an Illumina HiSeq2000. SOAPnuke was used to process the raw data, with reads discarded if the reads contained adapters or uncalled bases, had a mean Phred below 15, or lacked an exact constant-primer or identifier match. COPE v1.2.5 was used to merge high-quality paired reads, and clonotypes were defined as unique nucleotide sequences. MiTCR v1.1 was used to align clonotypes to the IMGT TRBV, TRBD and TRBJ reference segments. The analysis was restricted to V-J combinations with a frequency above 0.0001, which together covered approximately 99% of the repertoires. The TCS score was defined as the ratio of F50 (clonal expansion) to E x V (chaos), calculated using BLOSUM62-based TCRdist between CDR3 peptides within each V-J. Welch's t-statistics and random forest reduced several hundred V-J features to roughly 13, which were used in a naive Bayes classifier (R e1071). Sample size was not statistically predetermined, and investigators were not blinded to group allocation. The paper describes TCR Vbeta CDR3 sequencing of 130 to 150 peripheral blood samples, made up of some 40 ophthalmopathy patients, approximately 73 hyperthyroidism patients and 17 progressor patients.

This receptor chain uses TRBV19 and TRBJ2-7, with 8 central nucleotides matching TRBD2. This specimen was peripheral blood mononuclear cells (PBMCs), taken at new diagnosis, from a patient treated with antithyroid drugs. The sequence was collected from a man aged 25-45 years with Graves disease. Donor details come from another sample of the same person, matched by shared clones. CDR3 reads: CASKAPGGAYEQYF. The bases read TGTGCCAGTAAAGCGCCCGGGGGGGCCTACGAGCAGTACTTC.